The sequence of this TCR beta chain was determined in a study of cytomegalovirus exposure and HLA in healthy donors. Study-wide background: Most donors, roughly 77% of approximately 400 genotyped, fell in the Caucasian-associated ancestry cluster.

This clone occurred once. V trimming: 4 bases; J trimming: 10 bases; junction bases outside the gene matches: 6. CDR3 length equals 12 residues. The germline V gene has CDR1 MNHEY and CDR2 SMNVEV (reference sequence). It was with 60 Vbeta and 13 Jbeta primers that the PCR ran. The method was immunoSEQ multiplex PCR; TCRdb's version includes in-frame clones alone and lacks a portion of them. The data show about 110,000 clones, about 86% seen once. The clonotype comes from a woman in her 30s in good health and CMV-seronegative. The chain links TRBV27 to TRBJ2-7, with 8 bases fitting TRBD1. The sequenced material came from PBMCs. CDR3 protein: CASSSTTGEQYF. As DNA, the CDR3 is TGTGCCAGCAGTTCGACGACAGGGGAACAGTACTTC.